Listed below are T cell receptor beta chains from one sample, sequenced in a study of CXCR3-negative and CXCR3-positive naive CD8 T cells. For each CDR3 protein, TCRdb gives one entry from its re-call of the 5' RACE reads, without DNA. The record lists approximately 6,900 distinct CDR3 sequences, of which the ten most abundant hold less than 1.5%. What was sequenced was naive CXCR3+ CD8+ T cells from blood. These receptors came from a human donor in good health. Some clones in this sample may be carry-over from other donors' samples. Each CDR3 is given with its conserved first and last residue. Rows may omit the clone size; those that give it use once, few, many or a size class.

>.|TRBJ1-2|TRBV29-1
CSVYRETLDGYTF
>.|TRBJ1-5|TRBV12-3/TRBV12-4
CASSREGAGDQPQHF
>medium-sized|TRBJ1-2|TRBV14
CASSQGGDYGYTF
>.|TRBJ2-3|TRBV4-2
CASSQDGKLAGGIDTQYF
>medium-sized|TRBJ2-2|TRBV29-1
CSVRPPAGELFF
>.|TRBJ1-2|TRBV9
CASSEQGALGYTF
>.|TRBJ1-1|TRBV4-1
CASSPEQGANTEAFF
>.|TRBJ2-7|TRBV27
CASSSGTTTYEQYF
>.|TRBJ2-1|TRBV6-5
CASSEQLAGDNEQFF
>.|TRBJ2-7|TRBV28
CASSLPRDRGYEQYF
>medium-sized|TRBJ1-6|TRBV28
CASSFPSGSPLHF
>.|TRBJ2-1|TRBV9
CASSVNRNDQFF
>.|TRBJ1-1|TRBV29-1
CSVEQALNTEAFF
>medium-sized|TRBJ1-5|TRBV20-1
CSARYPEDVLNQPQHF
>medium-sized|TRBJ2-5|TRBV20-1
CSAEVGGTYQETQYF
>.|TRBJ1-1|TRBV13
CASSLPSRAAEAFF
>medium-sized|TRBJ2-3|TRBV9
CASSEPSDPDTQYF
>medium-sized|TRBJ1-1|TRBV29-1
CSVGGTANTEAFF
>.|TRBJ2-5|TRBV6-6
CDSILDRGDQETQYF
>medium-sized|TRBJ1-1|TRBV7-9
CASTPPANTEAFF
>medium-sized|TRBJ2-7|TRBV3-1
CASSQDRVAYEQYF
>medium-sized|TRBJ1-2|TRBV10-3
CAIRRQENYGYTF
>medium-sized|TRBJ1-1|TRBV18
CASSPPPGQGNTEAFF
>medium-sized|TRBJ1-1|TRBV12-3/TRBV12-4
CASSVAPRTGLAEAFF
>medium-sized|TRBJ2-3|TRBV4-3
CASSQAPLAGETDTQYF
>medium-sized|TRBJ2-1|TRBV15
CATSQLSAPNNEQFF
>.|TRBJ2-3|TRBV2
CASSEAEGWTDTQYF
>medium-sized|TRBJ2-1|TRBV29-1
CSAKGTGYNEQFF
>.|TRBJ2-5|TRBV7-9
CASSLASGGQETQYF